This T cell receptor (beta chain) was profiled in a study of molecular identifiers for immune sequencing clone quantification. Points from the study as a whole: Clones above 20 RNA copies held over 97% of effector molecules, under 1% in naive cells.

Generation of bulk TCR libraries relied on previously described methods and listed TCR primers. TCRdb passed the PCR reads through MiXCR, listing each CDR3 protein once. The sample consists of 550,000 to 750,000 distinct CDR3 sequences, roughly 21% of them appearing once. The CDR3 extends over 14 amino acids. The V and J ends lost 0 bases and 0 bases respectively, with 7 bases between them. The V gene's germline CDR1 is DFQATT and CDR2 SNEGSKA (reference sequence). This clonotype was detected many times. What it binds is unknown. Sequencing was performed on naive CD8+ T cells from blood, with Jurkat cell RNA spiked in. Stated subset: FACS-sorted CD8+CD4-CCR7+CD45RA+ naive T cells. The receptor comes from a human donor in good health. Some libraries in this study had Jurkat cell RNA spiked in. The chain links TRBV20-1 to TRBJ2-3; no clear D gene. The CDR3 nucleotides read TGCAGTGCTAGAGATCAGCTGAGCACAGATACGCAGTATTTT. This codes for CSARDQLSTDTQYF.